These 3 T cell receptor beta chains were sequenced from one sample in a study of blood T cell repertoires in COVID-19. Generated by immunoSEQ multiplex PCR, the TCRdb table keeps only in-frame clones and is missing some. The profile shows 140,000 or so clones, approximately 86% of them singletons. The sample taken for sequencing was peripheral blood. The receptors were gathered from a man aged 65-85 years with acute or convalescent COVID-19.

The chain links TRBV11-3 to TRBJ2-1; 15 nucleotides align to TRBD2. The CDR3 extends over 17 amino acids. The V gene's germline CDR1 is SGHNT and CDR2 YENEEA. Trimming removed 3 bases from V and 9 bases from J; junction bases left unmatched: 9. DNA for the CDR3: TGTGCCAGCAGCTTCGGACTAGCGGGAGGGAGAGGGGGTGAGCAGTTCTTC. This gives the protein CASSFGLAGGRGGEQFF.

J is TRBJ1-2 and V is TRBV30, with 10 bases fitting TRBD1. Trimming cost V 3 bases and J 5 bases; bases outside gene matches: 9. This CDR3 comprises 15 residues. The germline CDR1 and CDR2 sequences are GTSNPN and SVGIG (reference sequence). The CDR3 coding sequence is TGTGCCTGGAGCCAACGGGACAGGGGAATGTATGGCTACACCTTC. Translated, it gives CAWSQRDRGMYGYTF.

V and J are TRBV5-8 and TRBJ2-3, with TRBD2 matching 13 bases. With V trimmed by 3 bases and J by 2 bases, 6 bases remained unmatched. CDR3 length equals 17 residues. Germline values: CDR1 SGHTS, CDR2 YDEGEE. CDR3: CASSWTGTSGDTDTQYF. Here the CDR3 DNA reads TGTGCCAGCAGCTGGACGGGGACTAGCGGGGACACAGATACGCAGTATTTT.